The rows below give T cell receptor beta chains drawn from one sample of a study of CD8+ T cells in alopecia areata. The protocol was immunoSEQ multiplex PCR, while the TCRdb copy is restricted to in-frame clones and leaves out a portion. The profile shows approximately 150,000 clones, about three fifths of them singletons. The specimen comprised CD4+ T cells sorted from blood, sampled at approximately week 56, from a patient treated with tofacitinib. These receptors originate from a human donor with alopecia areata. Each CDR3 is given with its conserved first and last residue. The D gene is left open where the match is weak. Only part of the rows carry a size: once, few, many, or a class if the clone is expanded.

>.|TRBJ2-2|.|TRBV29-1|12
CSGGHGTGERFF
TGCAGCGGCGGACATGGCACCGGGGAGCGGTTTTTT
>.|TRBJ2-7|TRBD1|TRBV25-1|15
CASSEGQGAKYEQYF
TGTGCCAGCAGTGAAGGGCAGGGGGCTAAGTACGAGCAGTACTTC
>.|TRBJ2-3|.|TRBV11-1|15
CASRNGTHPIHTQYF
TGTGCCAGCAGAAATGGGACTCACCCTATACATACGCAGTATTTT
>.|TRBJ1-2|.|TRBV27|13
CASSPDYFSGYTF
TGTGCCAGCAGTCCGGACTATTTCAGCGGCTACACCTTC
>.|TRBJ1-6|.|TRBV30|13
CAWSVQGYSPLHF
TGTGCCTGGAGTGTACAGGGCTACTCACCCCTCCACTTT
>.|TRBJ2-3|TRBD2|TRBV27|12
CASSIPGGTQYF
TGTGCCAGCAGTATCCCGGGGGGTACGCAGTATTTT
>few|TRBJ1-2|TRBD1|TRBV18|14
CASSDSTGGFGYTF
TGTGCCAGCTCCGACTCGACAGGGGGCTTTGGCTACACCTTC
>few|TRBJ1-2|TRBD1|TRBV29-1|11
CSEGTGAGYTF
TGCAGCGAAGGGACAGGTGCTGGCTACACCTTC
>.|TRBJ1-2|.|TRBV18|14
CASSPGTGPRGYTF
TGTGCCAGCTCCCCAGGCACAGGGCCACGCGGCTACACCTTC
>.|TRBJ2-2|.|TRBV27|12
CASSLNTGELFF
TGTGCCAGCAGTCTAAATACCGGGGAGCTGTTTTTT
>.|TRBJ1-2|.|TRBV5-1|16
CASSLEGGQLDYGYTF
TGCGCCAGCAGCTTGGAGGGCGGACAGTTAGACTATGGCTACACCTTC
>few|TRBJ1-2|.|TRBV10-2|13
CASSENGRRGYTF
TGCGCCAGCAGTGAGAACGGGAGACGGGGCTACACCTTC
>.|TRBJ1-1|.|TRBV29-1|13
CSVSETGNTEAFF
TGCAGCGTCTCAGAAACAGGGAACACTGAAGCTTTCTTT
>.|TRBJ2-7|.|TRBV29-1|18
CSVEETTQQGSSSYEQYF
TGCAGCGTTGAAGAAACAACCCAACAGGGTTCGTCATCCTACGAGCAGTACTTC
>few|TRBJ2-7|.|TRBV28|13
CASSGSPAYEQYF
TGTGCCAGCAGTGGGAGTCCGGCCTACGAGCAGTACTTC
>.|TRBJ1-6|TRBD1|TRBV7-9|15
CASSDRGVDNSPLHF
TGTGCCAGCAGTGACAGGGGGGTCGATAATTCACCCCTCCACTTT
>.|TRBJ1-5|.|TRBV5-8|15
CASSFGGMSNQPQHF
TGTGCCAGCAGCTTCGGGGGCATGAGCAATCAGCCCCAGCATTTT
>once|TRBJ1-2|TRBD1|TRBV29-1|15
CSVRRLTGTGYGYTF
TGCAGCGTCCGCCGACTGACAGGGACGGGCTATGGCTACACCTTC
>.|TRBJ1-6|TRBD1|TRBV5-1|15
CASSPPGQLNSPLHF
TGCGCCAGCAGCCCGCCGGGACAGCTTAATTCACCCCTCCACTTT
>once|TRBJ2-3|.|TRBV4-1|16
CASSQENRALTDTQYF
TGCGCCAGCAGCCAAGAGAACCGGGCCCTGACAGATACGCAGTATTTT
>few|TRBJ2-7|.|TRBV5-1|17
CASSRAIGRNSPYEQYF
TGCGCCAGCAGCCGGGCGATTGGGCGAAACAGTCCCTACGAGCAGTACTTC
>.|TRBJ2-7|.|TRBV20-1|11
CSASRGGEQYF
TGCAGTGCTAGCCGAGGGGGCGAGCAGTACTTC
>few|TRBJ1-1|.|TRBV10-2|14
CASSEGTPVSEAFF
TGCGCCAGCAGTGAGGGGACCCCGGTCTCTGAAGCTTTCTTT
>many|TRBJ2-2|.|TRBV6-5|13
CASSFLGSGELFF
TGTGCCAGCAGTTTCTTGGGGTCCGGGGAGCTGTTTTTT
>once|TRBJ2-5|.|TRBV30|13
CAWSVLYQETQYF
TGTGCCTGGAGTGTACTGTATCAAGAGACCCAGTACTTC
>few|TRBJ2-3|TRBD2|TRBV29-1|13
CSGIAGGSDTQYF
TGCAGCGGAATAGCGGGGGGGTCAGATACGCAGTATTTT
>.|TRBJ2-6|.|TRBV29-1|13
CSTADAGANVLTF
TGCAGCACTGCTGATGCTGGGGCCAACGTCCTGACTTTC
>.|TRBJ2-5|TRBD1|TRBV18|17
CASSLLAGTGGQETQYF
TGTGCCAGCTCACTCCTCGCCGGGACAGGGGGCCAAGAGACCCAGTACTTC
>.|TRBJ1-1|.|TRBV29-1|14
CSVETRQVNTEAFF
TGCAGCGTTGAAACGCGGCAGGTGAACACTGAAGCTTTCTTT
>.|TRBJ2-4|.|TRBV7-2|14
CASSFKLGRDIQYF
TGTGCCAGCAGCTTTAAGCTAGGGCGGGACATTCAGTACTTC
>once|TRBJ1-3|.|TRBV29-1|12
CSGGEGGNTIYF
TGCAGCGGAGGGGAGGGTGGAAACACCATATATTTT
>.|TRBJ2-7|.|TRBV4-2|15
CASSQDWAATYEQYF
TGTGCCAGCAGCCAAGATTGGGCAGCCACCTACGAGCAGTACTTC
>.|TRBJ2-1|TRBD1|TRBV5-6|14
CASSSTQGYNEQFF
TGTGCCAGCAGTTCCACACAGGGGTACAATGAGCAGTTCTTC
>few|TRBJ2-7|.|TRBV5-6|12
CASSLDTYEQYF
TGTGCCAGCAGTTTGGACACCTACGAGCAGTACTTC